This record covers a single T cell receptor beta chain. These data originate in a study of T cell changes during pregnancy in multiple sclerosis. Per germline, CDR1 SGDLS and CDR2 YYNGEE. The CDR3 sequence is 16 residues long. V dropped 0 bases and J dropped 4; count of bases not matched to a gene: 8. TCRdb's table, derived via immunoSEQ multiplex PCR, lists solely in-frame clones and lacks some. The data contain about 70,000 clones, just over 90% of them singletons. V and J are TRBV9 and TRBJ2-3; 7 bases align to TRBD1. The sequence came from a female donor with multiple sclerosis, enrolled in a pregnancy study. The material sequenced was peripheral blood, taken after pregnancy. CDR3 coding DNA: TGTGCCAGCAGCGTAGGGATAAGTGACAGGGCAGATACGCAGTATTTT. Protein sequence: CASSVGISDRADTQYF.